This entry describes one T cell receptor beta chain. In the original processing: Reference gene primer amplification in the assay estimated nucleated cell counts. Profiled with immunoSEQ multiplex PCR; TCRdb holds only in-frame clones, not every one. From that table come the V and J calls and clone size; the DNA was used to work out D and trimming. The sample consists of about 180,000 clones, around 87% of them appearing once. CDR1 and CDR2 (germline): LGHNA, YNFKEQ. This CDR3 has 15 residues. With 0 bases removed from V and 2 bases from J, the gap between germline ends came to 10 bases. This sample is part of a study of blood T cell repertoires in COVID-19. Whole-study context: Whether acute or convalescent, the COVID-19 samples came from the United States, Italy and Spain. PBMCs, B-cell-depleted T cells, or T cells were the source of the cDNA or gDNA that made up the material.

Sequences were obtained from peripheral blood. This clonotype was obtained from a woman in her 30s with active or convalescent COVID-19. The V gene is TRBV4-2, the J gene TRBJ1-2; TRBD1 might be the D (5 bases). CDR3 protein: CASSQDFAGNYGYTF. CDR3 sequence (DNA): TGTGCCAGCAGCCAAGATTTTGCAGGGAACTATGGCTACACCTTC.